This T cell receptor (beta chain) was profiled in a study of Graves' ophthalmopathy and Graves' hyperthyroidism. Findings of the study overall: Among thyroid clonotypes expanded above 0.001 frequency, most also appeared in blood. Its predictions of ophthalmopathy progression gave the model 65% to 71% sensitivity and 72% to 85% specificity.

Researchers took RNA transcripts and amplified TCR beta CDR3 regions from them. Amplification began with first-round RT-PCR using HTBI primers, then second-round multiplex PCR was performed. Each CDR3 protein is one row after TCRdb ran MiXCR on the multiplex PCR reads. The sample consists of over a million distinct CDR3 sequences, about two fifths of them appearing once. About this clonotype itself: What it recognizes is unknown.

The ends lost 1 base at V and 6 bases at J; junction bases unmatched: 4. Germline CDR1 SEHNR, CDR2 FQNEAQ (reference sequence). This CDR3 spans 14 amino acids. The sequencing input was peripheral blood or thyroid tissue (not recorded which). The clonotype originates from an adult man with Graves' hyperthyroidism. The rearrangement links TRBV7-9 to TRBJ2-3; 7 positions match TRBD2. CDR3 residues: CASSLDGSGDTQYF. The CDR3 DNA is TGTGCCAGCAGCTTAGACGGTAGCGGGGATACGCAGTATTTT.